The source of this T cell receptor (beta chain) is a study of shared T cell receptors in the human thymus. The method was immunoSEQ multiplex PCR; TCRdb's version includes in-frame clones alone and lacks a portion of them. The data show hundreds of thousands of clones, around nine tenths seen once. The CDR3 is 11 residues long. From germline, CDR1 is MGHDK and CDR2 SYGVNS. The ends were cut back, 11 bases at V and 0 bases at J, with 7 bases in the middle. The sample also formed part of further work on human thymus T cells.

This receptor was obtained from a boy in the first two years of life with a congenital heart defect. Source material: thymocytes. The rearrangement uses TRBV25-1 and TRBJ1-1; no reliable D call. CDR3 amino acids: CAGFMNTEAFF. The CDR3 DNA reads as TGTGCCGGCTTTATGAACACTGAAGCTTTCTTT.